The 16 T cell receptor beta chains below all came from one sample that was sequenced in a study of blood T cells in healthy people across ages. The second PCR ran about 6 to 11 cycles with a sample-barcoded 5' primer and J-beta primers. TCRdb used MiXCR to reprocess the 5' RACE reads, holding one entry per CDR3 protein. Seen here are 750,000 to 850,000 distinct CDR3 sequences, 20% to 25% observed once, and the top ten hold under 4.5%. In addition, the sample was reused for a study of T cells of mothers and their children.

The material sequenced was blood. Every receptor here comes from a boy between 5 and 17 years old in good health.

The V gene is TRBV12-3 or TRBV12-4, the J gene TRBJ1-4; D remains ambiguous. CDR3 length: 11 residues. Deletions cut 0 bases from V and 8 bases from J, with 1 base between. CDR3 residues: CASSLAEKLFF. In DNA form, the CDR3 reads TGTGCCAGCAGTTTAGCCGAAAAACTGTTTTTT.

The chain links TRBV5-6 to TRBJ2-7, with TRBD2 identical over 11 bases. The CDR3 totals 14 residues. J gave up 5 bases and V 4 bases, and 5 bases lay outside the gene matches. CDR1 is SGHDT and CDR2 is YYEEEE in the germline V gene. The CDR3 loop is CASSVGLAAHEQYF. CDR3 nucleotides: TGTGCCAGCAGCGTGGGACTAGCGGCCCACGAGCAGTACTTC.

The rearrangement uses TRBV5-1 and TRBJ2-1; 7 nucleotides align to TRBD2. The V gene's germline CDR1 is SGHRS and CDR2 YFSETQ. The V gene end was trimmed by 0 bases and the J gene end by 14 bases; junction bases not matched to a gene: 2. This CDR3 contains 11 residues. The CDR3 spells CASSLGAGEFF. DNA for the CDR3: TGCGCCAGCAGCTTGGGGGCGGGAGAGTTCTTC.

This clonotype has just a few counts. V usage is TRBV4-1 and J usage is TRBJ2-2; D not resolved. From germline, CDR1 is MGHRA and CDR2 YSYEKL. The CDR3 totals 15 residues. The V end lost 3 bases, the J end lost 1 base, and 9 bases lay between the germline ends. The CDR3 here is CASSQVWQNTGELFF. The CDR3, as DNA: TGCGCCAGCAGCCAGGTGTGGCAGAACACCGGGGAGCTGTTTTTT.

The genes are TRBV6-5 and TRBJ2-7; 10 nucleotides line up with TRBD1. CDR1 is MNHEY and CDR2 is SVGAGI in the germline V gene. Trimming took 5 bases from V and 0 from J; bases not matched to a gene: 4. The CDR3 extends over 15 amino acids. The CDR3: CASSPDRGYSYEQYF. CDR3 in DNA: TGTGCCAGCAGTCCGGACAGGGGGTACTCCTACGAGCAGTACTTC.

The chain has TRBV20-1 and TRBJ2-1, with TRBD1 as a possible D gene (6 bases). V dropped 2 bases and J dropped 0 bases, with 11 bases sitting between them. In germline, CDR1 is DFQATT, CDR2 SNEGSKA (reference sequence). There are 15 residues in the CDR3. As DNA, the CDR3 is TGCAGTGCTAGACGAGGGGGAATCTCCTACAATGAGCAGTTCTTC. This gives the protein CSARRGGISYNEQFF.

This clonotype showed up just a few times. The rearrangement uses TRBV5-5 and TRBJ2-5; no clear D gene. Germline CDR1 reads SGHKS; CDR2 reads YYEKEE (reference sequence). The CDR3 is 16 amino acids. V was pared by 0 bases and J by 2 bases, with 14 bases between. CDR3 sequence: CASSLALSGVQETQYF. The CDR3 DNA reads as TGTGCCAGCAGCTTGGCCCTTAGTGGGGTACAAGAGACCCAGTACTTC.

The V and J genes are TRBV5-1 and TRBJ1-1; 7 nucleotides match TRBD1. The V and J ends lost 0 bases and 8 bases, in that order; junction bases with no gene match: 10. The CDR3 covers 15 residues. Germline CDR1 is SGHRS and CDR2 is YFSETQ. CDR3 sequence (DNA): TGCGCCAGCAGCTTGGATAGTCAGGGGGTGAAGGAAGCTTTCTTT. This codes for CASSLDSQGVKEAFF. Drawing the rest from reference TRBV5-1 and TRBJ1-1, the complete variable domain is KAGVTQTPRYLIKTRGQQVTLSCSPISGHRSVSWYQQTPGQGLQFLFEYFSETQRNKGNFPGRFSGRQFSNSRSEMNVSTLELGDSALYLCASSLDSQGVKEAFFGQGTRLTVV.

This clonotype has a handful of counts. The DNA of the CDR3 is TGTGCCAGCACCAGGACAGGGAGCTCCTACGAGCAGTACTTC. It translates to CASTRTGSSYEQYF. The genes are TRBV12-3 or TRBV12-4 and TRBJ2-7; 8 bases map to TRBD1. The ends lost 7 bases at V and 0 bases at J; junction bases unmatched: 5. This CDR3 has 14 residues.

There are a few counts of this clonotype. At one boundary the junction diverges from the germline segment, which might be a read error. The chain is built from TRBV29-1 and TRBJ2-5; D is ambiguous. Germline V gives CDR1 SQVTM, CDR2 ANQGSEA. The CDR3 contains 9 residues. CDR3 nucleotide sequence: TGCAGCGTTGAAGACCAGAAGGTCTTC. Its protein is CSVEDQKVF. Full variable domain (rest looked up from reference TRBV29-1 and TRBJ2-5): SAVISQKPSRDICQRGTSLTIQCQVDSQVTMMFWYRQQPGQSLTLIATANQGSEATYESGFVIDKFPISRPNLTFSTLTVSNMSPEDSSIYLCSVEDQKVFGPGTRLLVL.

The J gene is TRBJ1-1, the V gene TRBV2; 7 bases align to TRBD1. The CDR3 consists of 15 residues. With V trimmed by 7 bases and J by 5 bases, 13 bases remained unmatched. CDR1 and CDR2 from the germline V gene are SNHLY and FYNNEI. CDR3 coding DNA: TGTGCCAGCATTGAGGACGACAGGGTTGGGACTGAAGCTTTCTTT. Translating gives CASIEDDRVGTEAFF. Based on the CDR3 plus reference TRBV2 and TRBJ1-1, the full variable domain is EPEVTQTPSHQVTQMGQEVILRCVPISNHLYFYWYRQILGQKVEFLVSFYNNEISEKSEIFDDQFSVERPDGSNFTLKIRSTKLEDSAMYFCASIEDDRVGTEAFFGQGTRLTVV.

This rearrangement joins TRBV29-1 to TRBJ2-7, with D tentatively TRBD1 (6 bases). The DNA matches TRBJ2-1 better at its end, which makes the J call doubtful. Germline V gene sequence: CDR1 SQVTM, CDR2 ANQGSEA. The length of the CDR3 is 14 residues. The CDR3 bases are TGCAGCGTTGAAGATCGGACAGCTTACAATGAGCAGTTCTTC. This sequence encodes CSVEDRTAYNEQFF.

This clonotype was picked up a small number of times. The CDR3 coding sequence is TGTGCCAGCTCACCGCCTTCGGGAGCGGGAGGGCCCTACAATGAGCAGTTCTTC. It specifies CASSPPSGAGGPYNEQFF. The chain employs TRBV18 and TRBJ2-1, with 10 bases identical to TRBD2. With 3 bases clipped from V and 2 bases from J, the junction kept 10 bases outside the gene matches. Looked up from germline, CDR1 is KGHSH and CDR2 is LQKENI. This CDR3 has 18 residues.

The V and J genes are TRBV4-3 and TRBJ2-7; D perhaps matches TRBD1 (6 bases). V lost 1 base, J lost 2 bases, and 12 bases lay in between. The CDR3 runs 15 residues. CDR1 is LGHNA and CDR2 is YSLEER in the germline V gene. CDR3 sequence (DNA): TGCGCCAGCAGCCAAGCCAACCAGGGGACCTACGAGCAGTACTTC. Translating it yields CASSQANQGTYEQYF.

In its sample, this clonotype was seen a few times. V and J are TRBV20-1 and TRBJ2-7; 7 bases agree with TRBD2. In germline, CDR1 is DFQATT, CDR2 SNEGSKA (reference sequence). The CDR3 spans 13 residues. The J segment lost 3 bases and the V segment lost 0 bases, leaving 2 bases of the junction unmatched. The CDR3 region has the DNA TGCAGTGCTAGAGAACGCGGGGGCTACGAGCAGTACTTC. Translating it yields CSARERGGYEQYF.

In this sample, this clonotype turned up a few times. V is TRBV29-1 and J is TRBJ1-2; D not resolved. Germline V gene lookup returns CDR1 SQVTM and CDR2 ANQGSEA. The CDR3 runs to 16 residues. Trimming shortened V by 0 bases and J by 5 bases, and 19 bases separated the two germline ends. This chain's CDR3 is CSVEEGTKTGLYGYTF. CDR3 DNA: TGCAGCGTTGAAGAAGGCACGAAGACGGGTCTGTATGGCTACACCTTC.